A single sample gave rise to the 28 T cell receptor beta chains below, sequenced in a study of control samples from healthy donors and cancer patients. The assay was immunoSEQ multiplex PCR, and TCRdb's table has in-frame clones only and misses some. The sample yields over 110,000 clones, more than 90% seen once. The sequenced material came from blood. All receptors come from a man younger than 40 in good health.

The chain has TRBV6-1 and TRBJ1-1; 12 bases align to TRBD1. This CDR3 spans 16 amino acids. Losses at the gene ends were 4 bases for V and 3 bases for J; bases not matched to a gene: 6. The V gene's germline CDR1 is MNHNS and CDR2 SASEGT. The CDR3 DNA sequence: TGTGCCAGCAGTGCCGGGACAGGGGGCAGTTACACTGAAGCTTTCTTT. Translation: CASSAGTGGSYTEAFF.

V is TRBV11-2 and J is TRBJ2-2; perhaps TRBD1 as D (6 bases). The CDR3 extends over 15 amino acids. Germline V gene lookup returns CDR1 SGHAT and CDR2 FQNNGV. V gave up 6 bases and J gave up 8 bases, with 19 bases separating them. The CDR3 DNA reads TGTGCCAGCAGGGGGGCGAGGACGGTGTTTGGGGAGCTGTTTTTT. Its translation is CASRGARTVFGELFF.

This clone was seen only once. The chain is built from TRBV6-5 and TRBJ2-5, with 10 bases that match TRBD2. Trimming took 4 bases from V and 6 from J; bases not matched to a gene: 11. CDR1 and CDR2 from the germline V gene are MNHEY and SVGAGI. This CDR3 has 16 amino acids. CDR3 sequence reads: CASSSTGAGGVQTQYF. The CDR3 DNA follows: TGTGCCAGCAGTTCCACTGGAGCGGGAGGGGTACAGACCCAGTACTTC.

This clone was picked up one time. The chain employs TRBV5-6 and TRBJ2-5; tentative D call: TRBD1 (5 bases). The germline V gene has CDR1 SGHDT and CDR2 YYEEEE. This CDR3 comprises 14 residues. V was cut by 0 bases and J by 4 bases, with 10 bases left in between. Here the CDR3 reads CASSLGSQGETQYF. The CDR3 region has the DNA TGTGCCAGCAGCTTGGGTTCTCAGGGAGAGACCCAGTACTTC.

The J gene is TRBJ1-6, the V gene TRBV9, with TRBD1 identical over 7 bases. From germline, CDR1 is SGDLS and CDR2 YYNGEE. The CDR3 runs to 15 residues. Trimming removed 1 base from V and 7 bases from J; junction bases left unmatched: 5. The CDR3 DNA follows: TGTGCCAGCAGCGTAACAGGGGCCCCCAATTCACCCCTCCACTTT. Translating gives CASSVTGAPNSPLHF. Using reference TRBV9 and TRBJ1-6 for the parts outside the CDR3, the full variable domain is DSGVTQTPKHLITATGQRVTLRCSPRSGDLSVYWYQQSLDQGLQFLIQYYNGEERAKGNILERFSAQQFPDLHSELNLSSLELGDSALYFCASSVTGAPNSPLHFGNGTRLTVT.

The genes are TRBV29-1 and TRBJ2-7, with D uncertain. V dropped 5 bases and J dropped 1 base, with 15 bases sitting between them. The CDR3 is made up of 14 amino acids. Per the germline V gene, CDR1 is SQVTM and CDR2 is ANQGSEA. The CDR3: CSVILRGSSYEQYF. The CDR3 region has the DNA TGCAGCGTTATTCTCCGAGGATCTTCCTACGAGCAGTACTTC.

The V gene is TRBV5-1, the J gene TRBJ1-1; D gene ambiguous. V was clipped by 4 bases and J by 0 bases, with 7 bases between them. The CDR3 is 13 amino acids. Germline CDR1 is SGHRS and CDR2 is YFSETQ. The CDR3 bases are TGCGCCAGCAGCCGATTGATGAACACTGAAGCTTTCTTT. Its translation: CASSRLMNTEAFF.

The V call is TRBV5-4, the J call TRBJ2-1, with 8 bases aligning to TRBD2. Per the germline V gene, CDR1 is SGHNT and CDR2 is YYREEE (reference sequence). Trimming at V came to 3 bases and at J to 0 bases, leaving 5 bases not matched to a gene. The length of the CDR3 is 16 residues. The CDR3 loop reads CASSSRLASSYNEQFF. The CDR3 DNA reads as TGTGCCAGCAGCTCCCGACTAGCGAGCTCCTACAATGAGCAGTTCTTC.

The chain has TRBV12-3 or TRBV12-4 and TRBJ2-7, with 9 bases that match TRBD1. V lost 6 bases, J lost 2 bases, and 2 bases stayed unmatched. The CDR3 sequence is 13 residues long. CDR3 sequence reads: CASRGQGTYEQYF. The CDR3 coding sequence is TGTGCCAGCAGAGGACAGGGGACCTACGAGCAGTACTTC.

This chain uses TRBV3-1 (or the pseudogene TRBV3-2) with TRBJ2-7, with 8 nucleotides matching TRBD1. The CDR3 contains 15 residues. Germline assignment: CDR1 LGHDT and CDR2 YNNKEL (reference sequence). With V trimmed by 6 bases and J by 1 base, 8 bases remained unmatched. The CDR3 sequence is CASRLKDRESYEQYF. The DNA of the CDR3 is TGTGCCAGCAGGCTTAAGGACAGGGAGTCCTACGAGCAGTACTTC.

The V call is TRBV5-4, the J call TRBJ1-3; D gene uncertain. Per germline, CDR1 SGHNT and CDR2 YYREEE (reference sequence). CDR3 length: 13 residues. Trimming stripped 0 bases from V and 2 bases from J, with 3 bases between. CDR3 in DNA: TGTGCCAGCAGCTTGGATCCTGGAAACACCATATATTTT. Amino acids: CASSLDPGNTIYF.

The chain links TRBV5-8 to TRBJ1-4; possibly TRBD1 for D (5 bases). This CDR3 region has 15 residues. The ends were cut back, 4 bases at V and 5 bases at J, with 15 bases in the middle. Germline-derived CDR1 and CDR2 are SGHTS and YDEGEE. As DNA, the CDR3 is TGTGCCAGCAGCCGCGGGACCGTTGAGAATGAAAAACTGTTTTTT. Translated: CASSRGTVENEKLFF.

This chain uses TRBV30 with TRBJ1-5; D perhaps matches TRBD1 (6 bases). This CDR3 region has 15 residues. Germline V gene sequence: CDR1 GTSNPN, CDR2 SVGIG (reference sequence). V was trimmed by 0 bases and J by 4 bases, leaving 13 bases between them. The CDR3 region has the DNA TGTGCCTGGAGTGTACCAGGGGCAGGGAATCAGCCCCAGCATTTT. Translated, it gives CAWSVPGAGNQPQHF.

The chain combines TRBV27 with TRBJ2-1, with D perhaps matching TRBD1 or TRBD2 (5 bases each). The V and J ends lost 1 base and 4 bases respectively, with 14 bases between them. Germline assignment: CDR1 MNHEY and CDR2 SMNVEV (reference sequence). There are 16 residues in the CDR3. The CDR3 here is CASSLYGTRRYNEQFF. DNA of the CDR3: TGTGCCAGCAGTTTATATGGGACCCGGAGGTACAATGAGCAGTTCTTC.

CDR3 coding DNA: TGTGCCAGCACCACCACAGGCAGGGAGAATGAAAAACTGTTTTTT. Its translation: CASTTTGRENEKLFF. V is TRBV2 and J is TRBJ1-4; maybe TRBD1 (5 bases). Germline V gives CDR1 SNHLY, CDR2 FYNNEI. This CDR3 spans 15 amino acids. V shed 7 bases and J shed 5 bases, with 17 bases lying between them.

The J gene is TRBJ1-3, the V gene TRBV6-6, with D perhaps TRBD1 (6 bases). V lost 7 bases to trimming and J lost 8 bases, with 15 bases between them. This CDR3 contains 13 residues. Germline values: CDR1 MNHNY, CDR2 SVGAGI (reference sequence). The CDR3 DNA sequence: TGTGCCAGCAAAAACCCCAGGGGAGACACCATATATTTT. It yields the protein CASKNPRGDTIYF.

The chain links TRBV3-1 (or the pseudogene TRBV3-2) to TRBJ2-7, with 9 bases matching TRBD2. Germline V lookup: CDR1 LGHDT, CDR2 YNNKEL (reference sequence). V shed 5 bases and J 6 bases; nucleotides not matched to a gene: 11. The length of the CDR3 is 15 residues. The chain's CDR3 is CASSYTGTSFAEQYF. Here the CDR3 DNA reads TGTGCCAGCAGCTACACCGGGACTAGCTTTGCCGAGCAGTACTTC.

V usage is TRBV11-2 and J usage is TRBJ2-1; the D gene is possibly TRBD2 (5 bases). V lost 1 base to trimming and J lost 7 bases, with 17 bases between them. CDR3 length equals 16 residues. Germline lookup yields CDR1 SGHAT and CDR2 FQNNGV. This chain's CDR3 is CASSLGSLAKGNEQFF. CDR3 sequence (DNA): TGTGCCAGCAGCTTAGGCAGCCTAGCTAAAGGGAATGAGCAGTTCTTC.

The gene calls are TRBV9 and TRBJ1-2; 8 bases align to TRBD1. This CDR3 comprises 17 residues. Germline trimming cut 2 bases from V and 2 bases from J; bases unmatched to any gene: 11. The germline V gene encodes CDR1 SGDLS and CDR2 YYNGEE. The CDR3 region is CASSVGTGGYKNYGYTF. The DNA of the CDR3 is TGTGCCAGCAGCGTTGGGACAGGCGGGTATAAGAACTATGGCTACACCTTC.

The chain recombines TRBV11-3 with TRBJ2-3; 7 bases align to TRBD2. This CDR3 is 14 amino acids long. J was trimmed by 8 bases and V by 3 bases; bases with no gene match: 8. Per the germline V gene, CDR1 is SGHNT and CDR2 is YENEEA. CDR3 residues: CASSFRAGEGTQYF. CDR3 DNA sequence: TGTGCCAGCAGCTTTCGTGCGGGAGAGGGTACGCAGTATTTT.

This chain joins TRBV19 and TRBJ2-7; D is perhaps TRBD1 (6 bases). V was shortened by 6 bases and J by 2 bases, with 14 bases between the two germline ends. Germline V gene lookup returns CDR1 LNHDA and CDR2 SQIVND (reference sequence). CDR3 length equals 14 residues. In nucleotides, the CDR3 is TGTGCCAGTAGCTGGACAGCCAATACCTACGAGCAGTACTTC. Encoded protein: CASSWTANTYEQYF.

This clone was counted a single time. The chain combines TRBV2 with TRBJ1-4, with a tentative D call TRBD1 (6 bases). The V and J ends lost 4 bases and 5 bases respectively, with 11 bases between them. The CDR3 runs 14 residues. Per the germline V gene, CDR1 is SNHLY and CDR2 is FYNNEI. The CDR3 bases are TGTGCCAGCAGTGGGGACACAGGGAATGAAAAACTGTTTTTT. This encodes CASSGDTGNEKLFF.

The chain has TRBV10-2 and TRBJ1-5, with 10 positions matching TRBD1. There are 17 residues in the CDR3. The V gene's germline CDR1 is WSHSY and CDR2 SAAADI. With 7 bases clipped from V and 2 bases from J, the junction kept 11 bases outside the gene matches. This CDR3 reads CASTTGTGDFGNQPQHF. CDR3 bases: TGCGCCAGCACGACCGGGACAGGGGATTTTGGCAATCAGCCCCAGCATTTT.

Comments on this clone: The sample carries other DNA sequences with the same CDR3. The chain recombines TRBV28 with TRBJ1-2; D gene ambiguous. CDR1 is MDHEN and CDR2 is SYDVKM in the germline V gene. V was clipped by 5 bases and J by 4 bases, with 8 bases between them. This CDR3 spans 12 amino acids. Here the CDR3 DNA reads TGTGCCAGCAGTCCACGCAGCTATGGCTACACCTTC. Its protein product is CASSPRSYGYTF.

The chain recombines TRBV30 with TRBJ1-1; possibly TRBD1 for D (6 bases). CDR1 and CDR2 (germline): GTSNPN, SVGIG (reference sequence). The CDR3 length is 13 residues. V dropped 3 bases and J dropped 3 bases, with 11 bases sitting between them. CDR3 nucleotides: TGTGCCTGGAGGGATAGGACAGACACTGAAGCTTTCTTT. Translation: CAWRDRTDTEAFF.

The CDR3 DNA reads as TGTGCCAGCAGCTCCGGGGCGGACACGTTCACAGATACGCAGTATTTT. Translation: CASSSGADTFTDTQYF. V and J are TRBV7-8 and TRBJ2-3; D assignment may be TRBD1 or TRBD2 (5 bases each). V shed 4 bases and J shed 2 bases, with 16 bases lying between them. The CDR3 contains 16 residues. Looked up from germline, CDR1 is SGHVS and CDR2 is FQNEAQ.

The chain joins TRBV7-9 to TRBJ2-7, with 13 positions matching TRBD2. V lost 9 bases to trimming and J lost 0 bases; unmatched junction nucleotides: 5. Per germline, CDR1 SEHNR and CDR2 FQNEAQ (reference sequence). The CDR3 is made up of 15 amino acids. As DNA, the CDR3 is TGTGCCAGTGGGACTAGCGGGACGAGCTCCTACGAGCAGTACTTC. This codes for CASGTSGTSSYEQYF.

The V and J genes are TRBV18 and TRBJ1-1; 8 bases agree with TRBD1. The V gene's germline CDR1 is KGHSH and CDR2 LQKENI. This CDR3 region has 16 residues. Trimming cost V 2 bases and J 4 bases; bases outside gene matches: 9. CDR3 bases: TGTGCCAGCTCACCAACCAGGGGGCCCAAGAGCACTGAAGCTTTCTTT. It is translated as CASSPTRGPKSTEAFF.